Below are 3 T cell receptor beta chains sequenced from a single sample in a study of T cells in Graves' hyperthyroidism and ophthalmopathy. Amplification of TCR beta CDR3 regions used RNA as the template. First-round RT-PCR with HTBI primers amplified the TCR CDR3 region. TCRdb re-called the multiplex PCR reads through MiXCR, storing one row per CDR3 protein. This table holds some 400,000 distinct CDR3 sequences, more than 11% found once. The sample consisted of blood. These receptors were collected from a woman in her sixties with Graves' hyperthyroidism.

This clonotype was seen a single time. The CDR3: CASSLADGYGYTF. Here the CDR3 DNA reads TGCGCCAGCAGCTTGGCCGATGGCTATGGCTACACCTTC. V gene TRBV5-1 combines with J gene TRBJ1-2; no clear D. The CDR3 is 13 residues long. The germline V gene encodes CDR1 SGHRS and CDR2 YFSETQ. Trimming removed 0 bases from V and 4 bases from J, with 7 bases in between. The whole variable domain, filled in from reference TRBV5-1 and TRBJ1-2, reads KAGVTQTPRYLIKTRGQQVTLSCSPISGHRSVSWYQQTPGQGLQFLFEYFSETQRNKGNFPGRFSGRQFSNSRSEMNVSTLELGDSALYLCASSLADGYGYTFGSGTRLTVV.

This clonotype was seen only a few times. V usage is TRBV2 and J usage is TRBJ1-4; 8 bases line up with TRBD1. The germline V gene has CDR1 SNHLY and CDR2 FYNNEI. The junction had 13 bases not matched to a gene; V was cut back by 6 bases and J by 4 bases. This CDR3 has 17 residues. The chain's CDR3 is CASSLGQGSHINEKLFF. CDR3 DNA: TGTGCCAGCAGCCTCGGACAGGGATCTCACATTAATGAAAAACTGTTTTTT.

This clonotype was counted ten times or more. CDR3 protein: CASSSRAGRSNEQYF. The CDR3 DNA reads TGTGCCAGCTCCTCCCGGGCAGGGCGGAGTAACGAGCAGTACTTC. The chain carries TRBV18 and TRBJ2-7; D may be TRBD1 (5 bases). CDR3 size: 15 residues. V was pared by 6 bases and J by 5 bases, with 20 bases between. Germline CDR1 is KGHSH and CDR2 is LQKENI. Based on the CDR3 plus reference TRBV18 and TRBJ2-7, the full variable domain is NAGVMQNPRHLVRRRGQEARLRCSPMKGHSHVYWYRQLPEEGLKFMVYLQKENIIDESGMPKERFSAEFPKEGPSILRIQQVVRGDSAAYFCASSSRAGRSNEQYFGPGTRLTVT.